This T cell receptor beta chain was retrieved from a study of monozygotic twins with cystic fibrosis. Notes on the study in general: Unrelated CF individuals shared fewer identical clonotypes than monozygotic CF twins. Shared CDR3 numbers were not associated with age, concordance or severity.

Method: immunoSEQ multiplex PCR; TCRdb's copy keeps in-frame clones and lacks some. The sample contains 34,000 or so clones, about 89% of which appear only once. The germline CDR1 and CDR2 sequences are SGHAT and FQNNGV. CDR3 length equals 17 residues. V gave up 4 bases and J gave up 0 bases; unmatched junction bases: 8. With respect to this clone: The target antigen is unknown.

Sequences were obtained from blood. The chain couples TRBV11-2 to TRBJ2-2, with TRBD2 matching 7 bases. The source of this sequence is a boy aged 2 to 10 with cystic fibrosis. CDR3 amino acids: CASSSDLAAANTGELFF. The CDR3 DNA sequence: TGTGCCAGCAGCTCCGACCTAGCGGCTGCGAACACCGGGGAGCTGTTTTTT.